The 15 T cell receptor beta chains given below trace back to one sample, sequenced in a study of CD8 T cells in ankylosing spondylitis. TCRdb reanalysed the 5' RACE reads using MiXCR and keeps one entry per CDR3 protein. The sample carries more than 150,000 distinct CDR3 sequences, 10% to 15% recorded once. The source material was blood, either unsorted or a sorted T cell fraction (not recorded which). The receptors derive from a female donor with ankylosing spondylitis or in good health (not recorded which).

This clonotype was counted a few times. The J gene is TRBJ2-7, the V gene TRBV3-1; weak D call: TRBD1 (5 bases). Deletions cut 4 bases from V and 6 bases from J, with 10 bases between. The CDR3 contains 12 residues. Germline CDR1 reads LGHDT; CDR2 reads YNNKEL (reference sequence). CDR3 bases: TGTGCCAGCAGCCCCAGGGAACCCGAGCAGTACTTC. Protein: CASSPREPEQYF.

This clonotype was seen a few times. The CDR3 DNA follows: TGTGCCAGCAGTCGCCAATTCACAGGGGGTAGGATTTACGAGCAGTACTTC. This translates into CASSRQFTGGRIYEQYF. The chain couples TRBV2 to TRBJ2-7, with TRBD1 matching over 8 bases. This CDR3 comprises 17 residues. Germline CDR1 and CDR2: SNHLY and FYNNEI. The ends lost 5 bases at V and 4 bases at J; junction bases unmatched: 16.

This clonotype was observed at least ten times. The J gene is TRBJ1-1, the V gene TRBV5-6, with a weak D call TRBD1 (5 bases). Germline-derived CDR1 and CDR2 are SGHDT and YYEEEE. Trimming stripped 4 bases from V and 4 bases from J, with 17 bases between. This CDR3 is built from 15 residues. CDR3 DNA: TGTGCCAGCAGCCCCGAACGCGGGGCTACCACTGAAGCTTTCTTT. Its translation is CASSPERGATTEAFF.

This clonotype has at least ten counts. The rearrangement uses TRBV7-9 and TRBJ2-2; D is ambiguous. Germline-derived CDR1 and CDR2 are SEHNR and FQNEAQ (reference sequence). The germline V and J ends were trimmed by 2 bases and 0 bases, with 10 bases remaining between them. The CDR3 is 16 amino acids. CDR3 region: CASSLQHGPNTGELFF. The DNA of the CDR3 is TGTGCCAGCAGCTTACAACACGGTCCGAACACCGGGGAGCTGTTTTTT.

This clonotype was found a few times. The V call is TRBV20-1, the J call TRBJ1-2; D may be TRBD1 (5 bases). This CDR3 has 16 residues. The ends were cut back, 5 bases at V and 2 bases at J, with 21 bases in the middle. Germline V CDR1 and CDR2: DFQATT, SNEGSKA (reference sequence). CDR3 coding DNA: TGCAGTGCTTACCAACCGTCGGGAAAGGGGAACTATGGCTACACCTTC. Its protein is CSAYQPSGKGNYGYTF.

This clonotype was observed at least ten times. V usage is TRBV5-6 and J usage is TRBJ1-2; perhaps TRBD1 as D (5 bases). Per the germline V gene, CDR1 is SGHDT and CDR2 is YYEEEE. Trimming pared 4 bases from V and 1 base from J, leaving 14 bases between. The length of the CDR3 is 15 residues. CDR3 nucleotide sequence: TGTGCCAGCAGCCCCGGGGACCGACTTAACTATGGCTACACCTTC. Translation: CASSPGDRLNYGYTF.

At least ten counts were recorded for this clonotype. The chain joins TRBV29-1 to TRBJ2-7; D remains unclear. Trimming took 4 bases from V and 2 from J, leaving 9 bases between them. CDR3 size: 12 residues. Germline V CDR1 and CDR2: SQVTM, ANQGSEA. CDR3 in amino acids: CSVGHWAYEQYF. The CDR3 nucleotides read TGCAGCGTTGGCCATTGGGCCTACGAGCAGTACTTC.

Regarding this clonotype: A much more abundant neighbour one base away suggests this may be a read error. The chain has TRBV7-2 and TRBJ1-1; possible D gene TRBD1, 6 bases. The germline V gene has CDR1 SGHTA and CDR2 FQGNSA. The CDR3 covers 13 residues. V gave up 0 bases and J gave up 6 bases, with 8 bases separating them. DNA for the CDR3: TGTGCCAGCAGCTTAGCGGCAGGGGCTGAAGCTTTCTTT. Its translation is CASSLAAGAEAFF.

This clonotype was seen more than once but under ten times. The chain has TRBV6-4 and TRBJ2-2; no clear D. Trimming took 2 bases from V and 3 from J, leaving 7 bases between them. Germline-derived CDR1 and CDR2 are MRHNA and SNTAGT. The CDR3 covers 14 residues. CDR3 sequence reads: CASSDRADTGELFF. CDR3 DNA: TGTGCCAGCAGTGACAGGGCCGACACCGGGGAGCTGTTTTTT.

The gene calls are TRBV27 and TRBJ2-6, with TRBD1 identical over 8 bases. CDR1 is MNHEY and CDR2 is SMNVEV in the germline V gene (reference sequence). The CDR3 covers 16 residues. V lost 7 bases to trimming and J lost 4 bases; unmatched junction nucleotides: 9. This CDR3 is CASTIRQGIGANVLTF. The CDR3 DNA reads as TGTGCCAGCACCATCAGACAGGGGATCGGGGCCAACGTCCTGACTTTC.

This clonotype occurred many times. The rearrangement uses TRBV7-9 and TRBJ2-1; D might be TRBD2 (5 bases). This CDR3 region has 16 residues. Trimming shortened V by 5 bases and J by 5 bases, and 19 bases separated the two germline ends. CDR1 is SEHNR and CDR2 is FQNEAQ in the germline V gene (reference sequence). The CDR3 is CASSPIRGRGDNEQFF. The CDR3 DNA sequence: TGTGCCAGCAGCCCCATACGTGGGAGAGGCGACAATGAGCAGTTCTTC.

At least ten counts were recorded for this clonotype. The gene calls are TRBV12-3 or TRBV12-4 and TRBJ2-3; D not resolved. This CDR3 has 13 residues. V lost 6 bases and J lost 2, with 9 bases in between. The CDR3 loop is CASSLGYTDTQYF. The CDR3 bases are TGTGCCAGCAGCCTTGGGTACACAGATACGCAGTATTTT.

This clonotype came up many times. This rearrangement joins TRBV12-3 or TRBV12-4 to TRBJ2-2; D unresolved. The CDR3 length is 13 residues. The V end was cut by 3 bases, the J end by 2 bases, with 4 bases between. Written as DNA, the CDR3 is TGTGCCAGCAGTTTCGCTAACACCGGGGAGCTGTTTTTT. Protein product: CASSFANTGELFF.

This clonotype was observed at least ten times. The chain joins TRBV20-1 to TRBJ2-3; 8 bases line up with TRBD2. CDR3 length equals 14 residues. Trimming at V came to 6 bases and at J to 8 bases, leaving 13 bases not matched to a gene. The germline gives CDR1 DFQATT, CDR2 SNEGSKA (reference sequence). The CDR3 nucleotides are TGCAGTGCGCCCACTAGCGGATCACAGACTACGCAGTATTTT. It specifies CSAPTSGSQTTQYF.

There are many counts of this clonotype. The chain couples TRBV19 to TRBJ2-3; D is perhaps TRBD2 (6 bases). The CDR3 has 15 amino acids. Deletions cut 8 bases from V and 4 bases from J, with 19 bases between. Per germline, CDR1 LNHDA and CDR2 SQIVND (reference sequence). The CDR3 protein is CASSEGRTGADTQYF. In DNA, the CDR3 is TGTGCCAGTTCGGAGGGCCGAACTGGGGCAGATACGCAGTATTTT.